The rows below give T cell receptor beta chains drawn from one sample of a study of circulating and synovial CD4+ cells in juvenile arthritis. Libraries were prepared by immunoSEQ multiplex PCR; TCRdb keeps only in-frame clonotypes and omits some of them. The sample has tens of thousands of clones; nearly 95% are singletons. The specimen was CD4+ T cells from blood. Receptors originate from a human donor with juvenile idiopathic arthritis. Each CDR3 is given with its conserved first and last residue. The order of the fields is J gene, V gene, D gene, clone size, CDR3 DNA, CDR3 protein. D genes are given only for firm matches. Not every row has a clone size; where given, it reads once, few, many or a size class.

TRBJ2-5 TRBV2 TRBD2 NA TGTGCCAGCAGTGAAATGGTTAGCGGGGGGGTCCGGGGCCCCAAAGAGACCCAGTACTTC CASSEMVSGGVRGPKETQYF
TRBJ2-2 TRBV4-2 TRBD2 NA TGTGCCAGCAGCCAAGAGAGTACGGCTAGCGGGAGGGCTGACACCGGGGAGCTGTTTTTT CASSQESTASGRADTGELFF
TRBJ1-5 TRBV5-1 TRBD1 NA TGCGCCAGCAGCCGCACCGGGACAGGGGACGGTCAGCCCCAGCATTTT CASSRTGTGDGQPQHF
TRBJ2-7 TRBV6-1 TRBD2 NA TGTGCCAGCAGTGCGTCCGGGACTAGCGGTTACGAGCAGTACTTC CASSASGTSGYEQYF
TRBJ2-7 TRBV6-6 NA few TGTGCCAGCAGCTACCGTACTAGCTACGAGCAGTACTTC CASSYRTSYEQYF
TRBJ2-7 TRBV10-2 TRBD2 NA TGCGCCAGCAGTGAGTCTAGGTTTAAATCTGAGGCGGGAGATCCCACCTACGAGCAGTACTTC CASSESRFKSEAGDPTYEQYF
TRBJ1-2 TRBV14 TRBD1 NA TGTGCCAGCAGCCCGAGGACAGGGACTAACTATGGCTACACCTTC CASSPRTGTNYGYTF
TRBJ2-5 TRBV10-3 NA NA TGTGCCATCAGTGGGGCAGTCCAAGAGACCCAGTACTTC CAISGAVQETQYF
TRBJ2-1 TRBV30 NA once TGTGCCTGGAGTGTACACGGCGGCGATCGGAGCTCCTACAATGAGCAGTTCTTC CAWSVHGGDRSSYNEQFF
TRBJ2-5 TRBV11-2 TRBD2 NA TGTGCCAGCAGCCCCAGAAGCAAGACTAGCGGGGGCGAGACCCAGTACTTC CASSPRSKTSGGETQYF